This T cell receptor (beta chain) appears in the sequencing data of a study of cytomegalovirus exposure and HLA in healthy donors. Findings of the study overall: Among TCR beta chains of equal frequency, HLA-associated ones were more clonally expanded in a later analysis. The study designated 150 to 200 TCR beta chains cytomegalovirus-associated.

In regard to this clone: Its antigen remains unidentified.

The CDR3 contains 16 residues. CDR1 is SNHLY, CDR2 FYNNEI, per germline. The trim removed 8 bases at V and 0 bases at J, leaving 6 bases unmatched. The PCR ran on 60 Vbeta and 13 Jbeta primers. Sequenced by immunoSEQ multiplex PCR; TCRdb stores in-frame clones only, minus some. In all, the sample yields about 130,000 clones. Sequencing was carried out using PBMCs. The chain carries TRBV2 and TRBJ2-1; 11 bases align to TRBD2. This clonotype was sampled from a woman between 40 and 50 years old in good health and CMV-seropositive. CDR3 sequence: CASGGLAGSSYNEQFF. The CDR3, as DNA: TGTGCCAGCGGCGGACTAGCGGGTAGCTCCTACAATGAGCAGTTCTTC.